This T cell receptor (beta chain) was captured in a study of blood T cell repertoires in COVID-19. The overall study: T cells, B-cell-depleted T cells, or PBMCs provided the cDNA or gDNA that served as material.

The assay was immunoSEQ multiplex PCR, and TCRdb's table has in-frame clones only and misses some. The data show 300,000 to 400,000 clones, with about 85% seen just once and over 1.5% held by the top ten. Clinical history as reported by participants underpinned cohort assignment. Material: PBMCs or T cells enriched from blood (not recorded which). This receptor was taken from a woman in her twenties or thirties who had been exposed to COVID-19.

CDR3 loop: CASSQDPGNSPLHF. The CDR3 region has the DNA TGTGCCAGCAGCCAAGATCCCGGGAATTCACCCCTCCACTTT. The chain carries TRBV3-1 (or the pseudogene TRBV3-2) and TRBJ1-6; no clear D gene. Germline CDR1 is LGHDT and CDR2 is YNNKEL (reference sequence). The CDR3 is 14 residues long. V was trimmed by 0 bases and J by 7 bases, leaving 7 bases between them.